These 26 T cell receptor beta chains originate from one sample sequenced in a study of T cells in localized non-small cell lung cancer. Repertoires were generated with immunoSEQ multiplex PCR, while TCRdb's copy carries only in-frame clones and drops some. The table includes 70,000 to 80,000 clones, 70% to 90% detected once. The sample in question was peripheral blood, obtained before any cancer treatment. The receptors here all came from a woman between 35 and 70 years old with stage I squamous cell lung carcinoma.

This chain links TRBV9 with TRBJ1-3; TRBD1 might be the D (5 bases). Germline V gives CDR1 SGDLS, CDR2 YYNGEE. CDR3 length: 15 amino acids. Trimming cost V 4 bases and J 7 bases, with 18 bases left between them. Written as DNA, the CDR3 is TGTGCCAGCAGCCTCGGGACGGGAGGTTTGAACACCATATATTTT. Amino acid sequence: CASSLGTGGLNTIYF.

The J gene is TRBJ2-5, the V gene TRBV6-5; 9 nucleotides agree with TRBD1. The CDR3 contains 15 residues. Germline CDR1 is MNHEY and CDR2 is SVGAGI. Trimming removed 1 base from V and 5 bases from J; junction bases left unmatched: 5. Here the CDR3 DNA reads TGTGCCAGCAGTTACTTACAGGGGGCCGGGGAGACCCAGTACTTC. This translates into CASSYLQGAGETQYF.

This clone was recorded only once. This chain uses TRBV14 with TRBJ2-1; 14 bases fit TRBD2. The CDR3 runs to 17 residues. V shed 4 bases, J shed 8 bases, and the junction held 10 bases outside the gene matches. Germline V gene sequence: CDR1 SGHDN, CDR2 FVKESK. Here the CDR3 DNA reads TGTGCCAGCAGCCGACGCCGACTAGCGGGGGGGTACCATGAGCAGTTCTTC. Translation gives CASSRRRLAGGYHEQFF.

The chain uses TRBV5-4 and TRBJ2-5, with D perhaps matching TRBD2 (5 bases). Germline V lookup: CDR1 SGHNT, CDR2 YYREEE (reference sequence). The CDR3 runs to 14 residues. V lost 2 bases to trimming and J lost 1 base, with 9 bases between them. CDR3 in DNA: TGTGCCAGCAGCTTACGGGGTTCCCAAGAGACCCAGTACTTC. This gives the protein CASSLRGSQETQYF. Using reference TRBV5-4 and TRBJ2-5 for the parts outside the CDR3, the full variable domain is ETGVTQSPTHLIKTRGQQVTLRCSSQSGHNTVSWYQQALGQGPQFIFQYYREEENGRGNFPPRFSGLQFPNYSSELNVNALELDDSALYLCASSLRGSQETQYFGPGTRLLVL.

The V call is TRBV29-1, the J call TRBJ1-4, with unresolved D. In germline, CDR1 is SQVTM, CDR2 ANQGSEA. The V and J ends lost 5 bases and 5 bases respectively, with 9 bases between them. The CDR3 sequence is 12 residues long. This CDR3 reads CSVSGSNEKLFF. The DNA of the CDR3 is TGCAGCGTTAGTGGCAGCAATGAAAAACTGTTTTTT.

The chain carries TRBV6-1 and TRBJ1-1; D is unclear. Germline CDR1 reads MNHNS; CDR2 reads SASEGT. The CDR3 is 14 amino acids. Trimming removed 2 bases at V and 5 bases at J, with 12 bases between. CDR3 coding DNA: TGTGCCAGCAGTGAAAGGTGGGGAGGGACTGAAGCTTTCTTT. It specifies CASSERWGGTEAFF.

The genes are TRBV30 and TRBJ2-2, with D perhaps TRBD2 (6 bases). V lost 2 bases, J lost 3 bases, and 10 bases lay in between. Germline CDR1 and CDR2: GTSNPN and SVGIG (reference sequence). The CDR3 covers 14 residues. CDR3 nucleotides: TGTGCCTGGAGTAAGGGGACTCACACCGGGGAGCTGTTTTTT. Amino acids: CAWSKGTHTGELFF.

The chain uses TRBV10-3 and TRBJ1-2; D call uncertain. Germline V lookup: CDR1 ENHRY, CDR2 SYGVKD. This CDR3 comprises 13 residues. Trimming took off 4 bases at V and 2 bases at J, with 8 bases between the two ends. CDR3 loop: CAISAGRNYGYTF. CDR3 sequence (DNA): TGTGCCATCAGTGCGGGCAGAAACTATGGCTACACCTTC.

For the CDR3, the DNA is TGTGCCAGCAGCTTGGGGAGCAATCAGCCCCAGCATTTT. It encodes CASSLGSNQPQHF. The genes are TRBV11-2 and TRBJ1-5; D is unresolved. From germline, CDR1 is SGHAT and CDR2 FQNNGV. This CDR3 spans 13 amino acids. V lost 3 bases, J lost 1 base, and 4 bases lay in between.

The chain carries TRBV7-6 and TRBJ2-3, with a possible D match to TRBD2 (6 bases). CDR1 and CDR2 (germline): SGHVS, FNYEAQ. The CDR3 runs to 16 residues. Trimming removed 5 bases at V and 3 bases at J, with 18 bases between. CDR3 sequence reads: CASSPRGAGSTDTQYF. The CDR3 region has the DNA TGTGCCAGCAGCCCCCGAGGGGCGGGATCTACAGATACGCAGTATTTT.

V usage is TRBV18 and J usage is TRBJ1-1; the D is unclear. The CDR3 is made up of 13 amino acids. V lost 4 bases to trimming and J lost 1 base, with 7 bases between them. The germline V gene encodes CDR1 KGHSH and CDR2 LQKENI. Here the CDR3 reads CASSLLQNTEAFF. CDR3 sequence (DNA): TGTGCCAGCTCACTGTTACAGAACACTGAAGCTTTCTTT.

The CDR3 spells CASSNHDRYEQYF. In DNA form, the CDR3 reads TGTGCCAGCAGTAACCACGACCGCTACGAGCAGTACTTC. The rearrangement uses TRBV5-4 and TRBJ2-7, with D hard to call. This CDR3 has 13 residues. The germline V and J ends were trimmed by 5 bases and 3 bases, with 12 bases remaining between them. Germline V gene lookup returns CDR1 SGHNT and CDR2 YYREEE (reference sequence).

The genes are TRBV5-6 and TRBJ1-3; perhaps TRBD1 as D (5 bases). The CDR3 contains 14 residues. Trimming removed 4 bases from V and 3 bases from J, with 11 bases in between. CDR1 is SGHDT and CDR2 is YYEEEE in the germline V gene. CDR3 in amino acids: CASSRGAYGNTIYF. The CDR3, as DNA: TGTGCCAGCAGCCGCGGGGCTTATGGAAACACCATATATTTT.

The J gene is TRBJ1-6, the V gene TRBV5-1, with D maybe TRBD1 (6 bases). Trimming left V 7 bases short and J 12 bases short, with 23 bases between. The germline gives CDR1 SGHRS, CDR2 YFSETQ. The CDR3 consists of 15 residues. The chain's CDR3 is CASRQDSAGALPLHF. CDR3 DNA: TGCGCCAGCCGTCAGGACTCTGCGGGGGCTTTACCCCTCCACTTT.

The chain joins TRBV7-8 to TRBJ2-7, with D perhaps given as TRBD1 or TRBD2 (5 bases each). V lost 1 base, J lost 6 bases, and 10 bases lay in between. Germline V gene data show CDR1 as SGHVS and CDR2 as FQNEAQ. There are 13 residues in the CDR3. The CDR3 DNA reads TGTGCCAGCAGCTTAGGATGGGGGACCGAGCAGTACTTC. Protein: CASSLGWGTEQYF.

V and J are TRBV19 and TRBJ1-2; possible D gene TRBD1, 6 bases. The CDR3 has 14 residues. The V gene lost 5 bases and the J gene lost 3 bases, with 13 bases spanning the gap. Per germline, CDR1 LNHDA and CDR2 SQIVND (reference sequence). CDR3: CASSPIQGYYGYTF. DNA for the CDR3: TGTGCCAGTAGTCCTATACAGGGCTACTATGGCTACACCTTC. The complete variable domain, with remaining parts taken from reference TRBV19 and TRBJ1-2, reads DGGITQSPKYLFRKEGQNVTLSCEQNLNHDAMYWYRQDPGQGLRLIYYSQIVNDFQKGDIAEGYSVSREKKESFPLTVTSAQKNPTAFYLCASSPIQGYYGYTFGSGTRLTVV.

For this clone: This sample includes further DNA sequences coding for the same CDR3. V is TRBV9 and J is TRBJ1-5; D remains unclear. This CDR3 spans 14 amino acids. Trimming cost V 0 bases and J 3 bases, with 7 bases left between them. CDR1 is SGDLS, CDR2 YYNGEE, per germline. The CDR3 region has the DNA TGTGCCAGCAGCGTAGATGGAGCCAATCAGCCCCAGCATTTT. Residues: CASSVDGANQPQHF.

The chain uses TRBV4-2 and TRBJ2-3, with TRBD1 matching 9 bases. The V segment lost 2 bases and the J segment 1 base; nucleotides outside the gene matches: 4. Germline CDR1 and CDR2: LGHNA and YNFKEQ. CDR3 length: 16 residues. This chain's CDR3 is CASSQPGQGRTDTQYF. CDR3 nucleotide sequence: TGTGCCAGCAGCCAACCGGGACAGGGCCGCACAGATACGCAGTATTTT.

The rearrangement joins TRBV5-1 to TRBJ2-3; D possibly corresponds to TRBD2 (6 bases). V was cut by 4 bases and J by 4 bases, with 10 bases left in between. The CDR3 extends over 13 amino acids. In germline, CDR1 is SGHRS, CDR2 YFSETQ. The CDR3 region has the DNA TGCGCCAGCAGCGCAACGGGGGCAGATACGCAGTATTTT. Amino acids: CASSATGADTQYF.

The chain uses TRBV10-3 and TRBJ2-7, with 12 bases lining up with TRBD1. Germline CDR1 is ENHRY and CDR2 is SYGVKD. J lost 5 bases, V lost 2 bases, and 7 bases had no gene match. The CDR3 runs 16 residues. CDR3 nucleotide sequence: TGTGCCATCAGTGAGGAGGGACAGGGGGCTGCCGACGAGCAGTACTTC. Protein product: CAISEEGQGAADEQYF.

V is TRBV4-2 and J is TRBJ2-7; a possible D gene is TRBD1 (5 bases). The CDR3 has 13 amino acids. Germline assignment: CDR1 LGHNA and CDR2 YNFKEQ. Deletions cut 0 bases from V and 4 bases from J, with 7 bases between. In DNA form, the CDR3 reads TGTGCCAGCAGCCAAGAGCGGACATACGAGCAGTACTTC. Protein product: CASSQERTYEQYF.

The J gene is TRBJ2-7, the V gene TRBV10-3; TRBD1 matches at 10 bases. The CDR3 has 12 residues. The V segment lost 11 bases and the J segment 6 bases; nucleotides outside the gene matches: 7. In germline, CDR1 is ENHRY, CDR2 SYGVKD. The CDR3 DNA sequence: TGTGCCTCGGAGGGACAGGGGCGCGAGCAGTACTTC. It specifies CASEGQGREQYF.

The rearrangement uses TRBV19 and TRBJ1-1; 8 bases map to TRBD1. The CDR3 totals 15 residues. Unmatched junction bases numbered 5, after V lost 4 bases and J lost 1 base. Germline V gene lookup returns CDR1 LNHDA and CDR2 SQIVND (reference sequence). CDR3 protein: CASSTRTGWNTEAFF. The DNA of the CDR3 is TGTGCCAGTAGTACGCGGACAGGGTGGAACACTGAAGCTTTCTTT. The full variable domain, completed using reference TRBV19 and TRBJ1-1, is DGGITQSPKYLFRKEGQNVTLSCEQNLNHDAMYWYRQDPGQGLRLIYYSQIVNDFQKGDIAEGYSVSREKKESFPLTVTSAQKNPTAFYLCASSTRTGWNTEAFFGQGTRLTVV.

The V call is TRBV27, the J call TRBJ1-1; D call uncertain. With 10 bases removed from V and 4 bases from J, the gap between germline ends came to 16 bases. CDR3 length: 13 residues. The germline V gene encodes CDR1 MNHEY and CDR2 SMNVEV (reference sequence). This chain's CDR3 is CATRSIRSTEAFF. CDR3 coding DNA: TGTGCCACGAGGAGTATACGGTCCACTGAAGCTTTCTTT.

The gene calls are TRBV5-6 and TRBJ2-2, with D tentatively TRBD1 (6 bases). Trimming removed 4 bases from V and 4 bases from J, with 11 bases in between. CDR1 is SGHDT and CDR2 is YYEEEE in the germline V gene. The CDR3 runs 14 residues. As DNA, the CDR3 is TGTGCCAGCAGCCTCAACAGGGTCACCGGGGAGCTGTTTTTT. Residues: CASSLNRVTGELFF. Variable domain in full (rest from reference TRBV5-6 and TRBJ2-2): DAGVTQSPTHLIKTRGQQVTLRCSPKSGHDTVSWYQQALGQGPQFIFQYYEEEERQRGNFPDRFSGHQFPNYSSELNVNALLLGDSALYLCASSLNRVTGELFFGEGSRLTVL.

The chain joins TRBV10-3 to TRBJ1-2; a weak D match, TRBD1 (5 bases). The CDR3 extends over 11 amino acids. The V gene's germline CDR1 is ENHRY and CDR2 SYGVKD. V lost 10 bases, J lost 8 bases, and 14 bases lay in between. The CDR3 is CATGTREGYTF. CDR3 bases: TGTGCCACCGGGACTAGAGAAGGCTACACCTTC.